The 29 T cell receptor beta chains listed next were all sequenced from one sample in a study of T cells in Graves' hyperthyroidism and ophthalmopathy. Amplification targeted TCR beta CDR3 regions from RNA transcripts. HTBI primers were the set used in a first-round RT-PCR of the TCR CDR3. TCRdb redid the calling of the multiplex PCR reads with MiXCR, one entry per CDR3 protein. Altogether hundreds of thousands of distinct CDR3 sequences are present, 45% being singletons, with the ten largest covering about 7.2%. The specimen sequenced was peripheral blood or thyroid tissue (not recorded which). These receptors were obtained from an adult man with Graves' disease, either hyperthyroidism or ophthalmopathy (not recorded which).

This clonotype was recorded many times. The rearrangement uses TRBV25-1 and TRBJ1-1; D is ambiguous. CDR1 and CDR2 (germline): MGHDK, SYGVNS. The CDR3 totals 15 residues. With 3 bases removed from V and 1 base from J, the gap between germline ends came to 12 bases. CDR3 residues: CASSDSLRENTEAFF. The CDR3 coding sequence is TGTGCCAGCAGTGATAGCCTGCGGGAGAACACTGAAGCTTTCTTT. Together with reference TRBV25-1 and TRBJ1-1, the CDR3 gives the full variable domain: EADIYQTPRYLVIGTGKKITLECSQTMGHDKMYWYQQDPGMELHLIHYSYGVNSTEKGDLSSESTVSRIRTEHFPLTLESARPSHTSQYLCASSDSLRENTEAFFGQGTRLTVV.

Details on this clonotype: The conserved phenylalanine or tryptophan is not found at the CDR3 terminus, so this likely reflects a read error. The chain carries TRBV11-1 and TRBJ2-5; 8 bases map to TRBD2. The germline gives CDR1 SGHAT, CDR2 FQDESV (reference sequence). J gave up 0 bases and V 6 bases, and 9 bases lay outside the gene matches. The CDR3 is 16 residues long. CDR3 sequence (DNA): TGTGCCAGCAGTTTCCAAGCGGGGGCCCACCAAGAGACCCAGTACCTC. It is translated as CASSFQAGAHQETQYL.

Points on this clonotype: The final CDR3 position lacks the conserved phenylalanine or tryptophan, pointing to a likely read error. The chain couples TRBV9 to TRBJ2-2, with D hard to call. V was clipped by 3 bases and J by 7 bases, with 13 bases between them. The CDR3 has 14 residues. The germline CDR1 and CDR2 sequences are SGDLS and YYNGEE. The chain's CDR3 is CASSEAPDGGELFY. The CDR3 bases are TGTGCCAGCAGCGAGGCCCCCGATGGCGGGGAGCTGTTTTAT.

The V call is TRBV11-1, the J call TRBJ1-1, with D perhaps TRBD1 (5 bases). Germline assignment: CDR1 SGHAT and CDR2 FQDESV (reference sequence). This CDR3 contains 17 residues. V lost 5 bases to trimming and J lost 4 bases, with 23 bases between them. The CDR3 coding sequence is TGTGCCAGCAGCCACCCAGGGAAAAGGGCCCCCCCCACTGAAGCTTTCTTT. Its translation is CASSHPGKRAPPTEAFF.

The genes are TRBV5-1 and TRBJ1-2; D gene uncertain. CDR1 SGHRS and CDR2 YFSETQ come from the germline V gene. The CDR3 is 14 amino acids. The V and J ends lost 1 base and 2 bases respectively, with 9 bases between them. CDR3 coding DNA: TGCGCCAGCAGCTTGTCTTCGGGCAACTATGGCTACACCTTC. The encoded protein is CASSLSSGNYGYTF.

This clonotype was picked up a small number of times. The V call is TRBV15, the J call TRBJ1-1; 7 nucleotides match TRBD1. In germline, CDR1 is LNHNV, CDR2 YYDKDF (reference sequence). J gave up 4 bases and V 1 base, and 6 bases lay outside the gene matches. The CDR3 runs to 15 residues. The CDR3 loop is CATSRGQGKGTEAFF. The CDR3 nucleotides read TGTGCCACCAGCAGAGGACAGGGCAAAGGCACTGAAGCTTTCTTT.

This clonotype has more than one count but fewer than ten. The chain links TRBV7-7 to TRBJ2-2, with TRBD2 matching 10 bases. CDR3 size: 16 residues. V gave up 3 bases and J gave up 1 base; unmatched junction bases: 2. From germline, CDR1 is SSHAT and CDR2 FNYEAQ (reference sequence). CDR3 coding DNA: TGTGCCAGCAGCTTTGTAGCGGGAGGGAACACCGGGGAGCTGTTTTTT. It specifies CASSFVAGGNTGELFF.

This clonotype was seen only once. CDR3 loop: CSAREAGGEQYF. CDR3 nucleotides: TGCAGTGCTAGGGAGGCAGGGGGGGAACAGTACTTC. This chain joins TRBV20-1 and TRBJ2-7, with D tentatively TRBD1 or TRBD2 (7 bases each). Germline-derived CDR1 and CDR2 are DFQATT and SNEGSKA (reference sequence). The V end was cut by 3 bases, the J end by 10 bases, with 16 bases between. CDR3 length equals 12 residues.

The chain couples TRBV5-4 to TRBJ1-2, with a possible D match to TRBD1 (5 bases). Germline V gene lookup returns CDR1 SGHNT and CDR2 YYREEE (reference sequence). The V end lost 4 bases, the J end lost 4 bases, and 17 bases lay between the germline ends. CDR3 size: 15 residues. The CDR3: CASSLSSMGGYGYTF. CDR3 DNA sequence: TGTGCCAGCAGCCTCTCCAGCATGGGGGGCTATGGCTACACCTTC.

This clonotype appeared once. Being one base from a much bigger clone, this may be a read error. The chain links TRBV24-1 to TRBJ1-1; D perhaps matches TRBD1 (5 bases). CDR1 KGHDR and CDR2 SFDVKD come from the germline V gene. CDR3 length equals 12 residues. The ends were cut back, 11 bases at V and 5 bases at J, with 14 bases in the middle. The DNA for the CDR3 is TGTGCCATCAGGGACGCCGGGACTGAAGCTTTCTTT. It codes for CAIRDAGTEAFF.

The rearrangement joins TRBV12-3 or TRBV12-4 to TRBJ1-2, with TRBD1 matching 7 bases. The CDR3 spans 12 residues. Trimming at V came to 7 bases and at J to 4 bases, leaving 3 bases not matched to a gene. CDR3 sequence: CASTDRVYGYTF. The CDR3 DNA sequence: TGTGCCAGCACTGACAGGGTCTATGGCTACACCTTC.

This rearrangement joins TRBV20-1 to TRBJ2-5; D perhaps matches TRBD2 (7 bases). From germline, CDR1 is DFQATT and CDR2 SNEGSKA (reference sequence). CDR3 size: 16 residues. V lost 1 base to trimming and J lost 1 base, with 16 bases between them. The CDR3 nucleotides read TGCAGTGCTAGAGGGGGGTATAGGGGGGGCCAAGAGACCCAGTACTTC. Translation: CSARGGYRGGQETQYF.

As concerns this clonotype: It may be a read error: a sequence one base away is much more abundant. As DNA, the CDR3 is TGTGCCATCAGTGATAGGGGTGGGTCCTATAGTTCACCCCTCCACTTT. Protein product: CAISDRGGSYSSPLHF. The chain has TRBV7-3 and TRBJ1-6; TRBD1 is a possible D gene (5 bases). The germline V gene has CDR1 SGHTA and CDR2 FQGTGA. The CDR3 spans 16 residues.

The rearrangement joins TRBV25-1 to TRBJ2-2, with D unclear. Trimming left V 6 bases short and J 4 bases short, with 12 bases between. The CDR3 contains 14 residues. Germline CDR1 and CDR2: MGHDK and SYGVNS. CDR3 DNA: TGTGCCAGCAGCTACCGTCCAATCACCGGGGAGCTGTTTTTT. This translates into CASSYRPITGELFF.

The V gene is TRBV10-3, the J gene TRBJ2-5; D possibly matches TRBD1 or TRBD2 (5 bases each). The germline V gene has CDR1 ENHRY and CDR2 SYGVKD. Between the trimmed V and J ends, which lost 7 bases and 3 bases, there was a span of 18 bases. The CDR3 sequence is 15 residues long. The chain's CDR3 is CAINPREGREETQYF. The CDR3 DNA is TGTGCCATCAACCCCAGGGAAGGGCGGGAAGAGACCCAGTACTTC.

This clonotype was seen ten or more times. CDR3 amino acids: CASSLERLEAFF. The CDR3 DNA is TGTGCCAGCAGCTTAGAGCGACTTGAAGCTTTCTTT. V usage is TRBV7-9 and J usage is TRBJ1-1; no definite D call. The length of the CDR3 is 12 residues. The ends were cut back, 1 base at V and 7 bases at J, with 7 bases in the middle. Looked up from germline, CDR1 is SEHNR and CDR2 is FQNEAQ (reference sequence).

The chain couples TRBV12-3 or TRBV12-4 to TRBJ2-5, with 7 bases that match TRBD1. This CDR3 is 16 amino acids long. V lost 3 bases to trimming and J lost 2 bases; unmatched junction nucleotides: 9. CDR3 in DNA: TGTGCCAGCAGTTTGACCGAGGGACAGCGTCAAGAGACCCAGTACTTC. It yields the protein CASSLTEGQRQETQYF.

In this sample, this clonotype turned up a few times. The genes are TRBV29-1 and TRBJ2-5; the D gene could be TRBD1 or TRBD2 (6 bases each). This CDR3 is 15 amino acids long. The germline CDR1 and CDR2 sequences are SQVTM and ANQGSEA. The V end lost 4 bases, the J end lost 1 base, and 16 bases lay between the germline ends. DNA for the CDR3: TGCAGCGTTGGAGGGGGAGGCAGCCCCCAAGAGACCCAGTACTTC. This encodes CSVGGGGSPQETQYF. Based on the CDR3 plus reference TRBV29-1 and TRBJ2-5, the full variable domain is SAVISQKPSRDICQRGTSLTIQCQVDSQVTMMFWYRQQPGQSLTLIATANQGSEATYESGFVIDKFPISRPNLTFSTLTVSNMSPEDSSIYLCSVGGGGSPQETQYFGPGTRLLVL.

The chain employs TRBV7-2 and TRBJ2-7; TRBD2 matches at 7 bases. The ends lost 1 base at V and 3 bases at J; junction bases unmatched: 3. The V gene's germline CDR1 is SGHTA and CDR2 FQGNSA. This CDR3 has 14 amino acids. CDR3 protein: CASSLGGSFYEQYF. The CDR3 DNA is TGTGCCAGCAGCTTAGGCGGGAGTTTCTACGAGCAGTACTTC.

The V and J genes are TRBV20-1 and TRBJ2-5, with TRBD1 matching 11 bases. From germline, CDR1 is DFQATT and CDR2 SNEGSKA (reference sequence). This CDR3 contains 15 residues. V lost 4 bases, J lost 1 base, and 5 bases stayed unmatched. CDR3 sequence: CSATVGTGGQETQYF. The CDR3 nucleotides are TGCAGTGCTACGGTCGGGACAGGGGGCCAAGAGACCCAGTACTTC.

Comments on this clonotype: A much more abundant neighbour one base away suggests this may be a read error. DNA for the CDR3: TGTGCCAGCAGCTTGGGCGGAATGGAGCAGTACTTC. The encoded protein is CASSLGGMEQYF. The chain carries TRBV7-9 and TRBJ2-7; D gene ambiguous. The ends were cut back, 3 bases at V and 7 bases at J, with 10 bases in the middle. Germline CDR1 SEHNR, CDR2 FQNEAQ (reference sequence). CDR3 length: 12 amino acids.

This clonotype showed up just a few times. In DNA, the CDR3 is TGTGCCAGCAGCCGTTTCCGTCCGGGACATTCTAATTCACCCCTCCACTTT. Its translation: CASSRFRPGHSNSPLHF. The chain employs TRBV7-2 and TRBJ1-6; D possibly corresponds to TRBD1 (6 bases). The CDR3 spans 17 residues. CDR1 is SGHTA and CDR2 is FQGNSA in the germline V gene. V was cut by 5 bases and J by 6 bases, with 20 bases left in between.

This clonotype showed up just a few times. The V call is TRBV20-1, the J call TRBJ1-2, with D maybe TRBD1 (5 bases). CDR1 DFQATT and CDR2 SNEGSKA come from the germline V gene (reference sequence). This CDR3 region has 12 residues. Trimming left V 5 bases short and J 5 bases short, with 12 bases between. CDR3 nucleotide sequence: TGCAGTGCTGACGACAGTCGTTATGGCTACACCTTC. It specifies CSADDSRYGYTF.

J is TRBJ1-2 and V is TRBV7-4; D not certain. Germline V CDR1 and CDR2: SGHVT, SQSDAQ. The CDR3 extends over 13 amino acids. Trimming pared 7 bases from V and 5 bases from J, leaving 14 bases between. The CDR3 nucleotides are TGTGCCAGCACCCGTCCAGGAGAATATGGCTACACCTTC. Protein product: CASTRPGEYGYTF.

This clonotype was recorded at least ten times. The rearrangement joins TRBV7-8 to TRBJ1-6, with unresolved D. The CDR3 is made up of 15 amino acids. With 0 bases removed from V and 13 bases from J, the gap between germline ends came to 16 bases. The germline V gene has CDR1 SGHVS and CDR2 FQNEAQ. CDR3 sequence: CASSLATASESPLHF. The CDR3 bases are TGTGCCAGCAGCTTAGCGACCGCATCCGAGTCTCCCCTCCACTTT.

The chain combines TRBV10-1 with TRBJ2-3, with 7 bases lining up with TRBD1. The CDR3 totals 16 residues. The V gene end was trimmed by 3 bases and the J gene end by 5 bases; junction bases not matched to a gene: 11. The V gene's germline CDR1 is WNHNN and CDR2 SYGVQD (reference sequence). The CDR3 sequence is CASSEYGGQAVDTQYF. The CDR3 nucleotides are TGCGCCAGCAGTGAATATGGTGGACAGGCTGTAGATACGCAGTATTTT.

The rearrangement joins TRBV29-1 to TRBJ2-5; D uncertain. With 0 bases removed from V and 5 bases from J, the gap between germline ends came to 7 bases. Germline loops: CDR1 SQVTM, CDR2 ANQGSEA. The CDR3 contains 12 residues. The CDR3 region has the DNA TGCAGCGTTGAAGATCTTGGGGAGACCCAGTACTTC. It yields the protein CSVEDLGETQYF.

This clonotype appeared many times. This sequence joins TRBV2 and TRBJ2-7, with 10 bases aligning to TRBD2. With V trimmed by 3 bases and J by 3 bases, 2 bases remained unmatched. CDR1 is SNHLY and CDR2 is FYNNEI in the germline V gene. The CDR3 contains 14 residues. This CDR3 is CASSELAGGYEQYF. The CDR3 nucleotides are TGTGCCAGCAGTGAGTTAGCGGGGGGCTACGAGCAGTACTTC.

The chain combines TRBV20-1 with TRBJ1-5, with 8 bases lining up with TRBD1. Germline trimming cut 0 bases from V and 4 bases from J; bases unmatched to any gene: 5. Germline loops: CDR1 DFQATT, CDR2 SNEGSKA (reference sequence). The CDR3 loop spans 15 amino acids. The CDR3 loop is CSARDNRGFNQPQHF. CDR3 bases: TGCAGTGCTAGAGACAACAGGGGGTTTAATCAGCCCCAGCATTTT.